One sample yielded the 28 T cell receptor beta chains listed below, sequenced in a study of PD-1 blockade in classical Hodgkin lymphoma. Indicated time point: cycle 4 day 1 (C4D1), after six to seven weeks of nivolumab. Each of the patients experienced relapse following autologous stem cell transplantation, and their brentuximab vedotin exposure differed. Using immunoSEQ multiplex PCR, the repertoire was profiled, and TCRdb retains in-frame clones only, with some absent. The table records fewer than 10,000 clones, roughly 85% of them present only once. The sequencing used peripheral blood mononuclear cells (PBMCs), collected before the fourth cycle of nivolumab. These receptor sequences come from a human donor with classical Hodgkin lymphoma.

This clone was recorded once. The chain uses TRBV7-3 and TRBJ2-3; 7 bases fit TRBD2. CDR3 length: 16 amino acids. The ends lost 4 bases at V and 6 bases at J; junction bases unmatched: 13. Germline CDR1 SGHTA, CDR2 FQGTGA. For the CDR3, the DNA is TGTGCCAGCAGCTCAATGGTGGGCGGGAGTTCTGATACGCAGTATTTT. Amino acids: CASSSMVGGSSDTQYF.

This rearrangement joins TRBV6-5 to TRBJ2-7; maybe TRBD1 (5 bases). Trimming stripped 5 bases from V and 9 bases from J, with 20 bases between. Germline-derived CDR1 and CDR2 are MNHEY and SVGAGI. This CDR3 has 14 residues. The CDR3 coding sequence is TGTGCCAGCAGTCACCCTGCCCCGTCTCAGGGGCAGTACTTC. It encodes CASSHPAPSQGQYF.

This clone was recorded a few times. The CDR3 sequence: CASTERGLTYNEQFF. CDR3 bases: TGTGCCAGCACCGAACGGGGACTAACCTACAATGAGCAGTTCTTC. The J gene is TRBJ2-1, the V gene TRBV6-4; TRBD2 matches 7 bases. The V and J ends lost 7 bases and 2 bases, in that order; junction bases with no gene match: 8. Germline V gene lookup returns CDR1 MRHNA and CDR2 SNTAGT. The CDR3 runs 15 residues.

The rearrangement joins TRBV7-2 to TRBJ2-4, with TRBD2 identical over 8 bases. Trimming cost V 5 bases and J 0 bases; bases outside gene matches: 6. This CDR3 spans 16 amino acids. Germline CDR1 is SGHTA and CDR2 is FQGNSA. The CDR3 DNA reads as TGTGCCAGCAGCCTACCCGCGGGGGGAGCCAAAAACATTCAGTACTTC. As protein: CASSLPAGGAKNIQYF.

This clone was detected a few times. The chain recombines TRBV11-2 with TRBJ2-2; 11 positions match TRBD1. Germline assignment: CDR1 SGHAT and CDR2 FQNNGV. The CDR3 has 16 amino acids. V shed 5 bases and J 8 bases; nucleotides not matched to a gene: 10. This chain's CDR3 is CASSLMDRGLAGELFF. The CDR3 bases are TGTGCCAGCAGCCTGATGGACAGGGGGCTTGCTGGGGAGCTGTTTTTT.

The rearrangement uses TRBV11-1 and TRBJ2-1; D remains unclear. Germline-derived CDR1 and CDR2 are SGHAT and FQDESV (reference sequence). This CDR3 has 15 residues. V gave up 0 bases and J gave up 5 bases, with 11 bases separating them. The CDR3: CASSLAPYRDNEQFF. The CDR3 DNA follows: TGTGCCAGCAGCTTAGCGCCCTACCGGGACAATGAGCAGTTCTTC. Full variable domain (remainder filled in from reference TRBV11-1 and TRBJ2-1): EAEVAQSPRYKITEKSQAVAFWCDPISGHATLYWYRQILGQGPELLVQFQDESVVDDSQLPKDRFSAERLKGVDSTLKIQPAELGDSAMYLCASSLAPYRDNEQFFGPGTRLTVL.

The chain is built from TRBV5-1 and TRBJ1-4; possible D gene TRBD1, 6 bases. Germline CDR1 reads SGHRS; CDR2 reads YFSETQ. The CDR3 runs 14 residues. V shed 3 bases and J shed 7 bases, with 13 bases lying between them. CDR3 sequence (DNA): TGCGCCAGCAGCTCGACAGGTCAGGGTGAAAAACTGTTTTTT. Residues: CASSSTGQGEKLFF.

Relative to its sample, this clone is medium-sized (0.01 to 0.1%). Here the CDR3 reads CASSDAGYTYNEQFF. The CDR3 coding sequence is TGTGCCAGCAGTGACGCGGGATATACCTACAATGAGCAGTTCTTC. This rearrangement joins TRBV11-3 to TRBJ2-1; a weak D match, TRBD2 (6 bases). The germline V gene encodes CDR1 SGHNT and CDR2 YENEEA. CDR3 length: 15 residues. With 6 bases removed from V and 2 bases from J, the gap between germline ends came to 14 bases.

In DNA, the CDR3 is TGTGCCAGCAGTACCCGGGAAAACTATGGCTACACCTTC. The encoded protein is CASSTRENYGYTF. This chain connects TRBV6-5 to TRBJ1-2; D gene ambiguous. This CDR3 spans 13 amino acids. V was pared by 5 bases and J by 2 bases, with 9 bases between. Germline-derived CDR1 and CDR2 are MNHEY and SVGAGI.

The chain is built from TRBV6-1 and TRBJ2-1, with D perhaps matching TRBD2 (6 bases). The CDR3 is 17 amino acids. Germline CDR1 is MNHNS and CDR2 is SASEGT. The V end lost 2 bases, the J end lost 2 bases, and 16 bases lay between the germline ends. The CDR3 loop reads CASSELGGSSPYNEQFF. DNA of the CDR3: TGTGCCAGCAGTGAATTGGGAGGCAGTTCGCCCTACAATGAGCAGTTCTTC.

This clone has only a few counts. The CDR3 spells CASSLRTSGGTHQETQYF. The CDR3 coding sequence is TGTGCCAGCAGCCTCCGGACTAGCGGGGGGACCCATCAAGAGACCCAGTACTTC. The gene calls are TRBV5-4 and TRBJ2-5; 14 nucleotides align to TRBD2. V was pared by 4 bases and J by 2 bases, with 10 bases of the junction left unmatched. The CDR3 is 18 residues long. Germline V gene sequence: CDR1 SGHNT, CDR2 YYREEE (reference sequence). The variable domain in full, with the rest retrieved from reference TRBV5-4 and TRBJ2-5, is ETGVTQSPTHLIKTRGQQVTLRCSSQSGHNTVSWYQQALGQGPQFIFQYYREEENGRGNFPPRFSGLQFPNYSSELNVNALELDDSALYLCASSLRTSGGTHQETQYFGPGTRLLVL.

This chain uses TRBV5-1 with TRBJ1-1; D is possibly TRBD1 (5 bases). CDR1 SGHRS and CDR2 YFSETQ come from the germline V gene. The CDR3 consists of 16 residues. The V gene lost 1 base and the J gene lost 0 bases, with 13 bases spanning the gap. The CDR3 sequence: CASSLWLGALNTEAFF. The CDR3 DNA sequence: TGCGCCAGCAGCTTGTGGCTTGGGGCCTTGAACACTGAAGCTTTCTTT. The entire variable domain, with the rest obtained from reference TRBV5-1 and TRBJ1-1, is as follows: KAGVTQTPRYLIKTRGQQVTLSCSPISGHRSVSWYQQTPGQGLQFLFEYFSETQRNKGNFPGRFSGRQFSNSRSEMNVSTLELGDSALYLCASSLWLGALNTEAFFGQGTRLTVV.

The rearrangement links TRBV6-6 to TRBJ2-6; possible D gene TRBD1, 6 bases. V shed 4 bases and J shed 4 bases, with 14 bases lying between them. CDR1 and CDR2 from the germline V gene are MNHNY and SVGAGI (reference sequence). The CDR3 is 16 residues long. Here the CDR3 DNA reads TGTGCCAGCAGTTCCCCGCAGGGGCGCGGGGCCAACGTCCTGACTTTC. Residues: CASSSPQGRGANVLTF.

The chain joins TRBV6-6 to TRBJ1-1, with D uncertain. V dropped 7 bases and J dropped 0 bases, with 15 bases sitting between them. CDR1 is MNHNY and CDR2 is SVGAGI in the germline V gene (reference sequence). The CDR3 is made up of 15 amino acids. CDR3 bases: TGTGCCAGCACCGAAAGGGAGGGTTTGAACACTGAAGCTTTCTTT. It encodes CASTEREGLNTEAFF.

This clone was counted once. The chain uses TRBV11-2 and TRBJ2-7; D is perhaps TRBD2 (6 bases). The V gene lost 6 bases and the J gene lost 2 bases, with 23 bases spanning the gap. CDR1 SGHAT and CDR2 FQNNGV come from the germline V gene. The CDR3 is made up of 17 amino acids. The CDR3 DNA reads TGTGCCAGCAGTTTGGGCGACGGGAGTATTTTCCCCTACGAGCAGTACTTC. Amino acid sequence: CASSLGDGSIFPYEQYF.

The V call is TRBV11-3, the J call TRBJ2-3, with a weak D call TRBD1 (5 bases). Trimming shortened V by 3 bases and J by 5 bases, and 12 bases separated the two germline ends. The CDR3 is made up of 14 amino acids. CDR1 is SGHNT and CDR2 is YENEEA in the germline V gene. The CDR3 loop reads CASSFADSKDTQYF. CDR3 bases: TGTGCCAGCAGCTTTGCCGACAGTAAAGATACGCAGTATTTT.

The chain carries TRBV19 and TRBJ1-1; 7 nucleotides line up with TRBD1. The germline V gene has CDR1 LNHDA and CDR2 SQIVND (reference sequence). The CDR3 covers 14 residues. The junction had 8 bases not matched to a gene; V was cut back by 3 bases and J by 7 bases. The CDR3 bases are TGTGCCAGTAGTATGTTCGGCAGGGGGGTTGAAGCTTTCTTT. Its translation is CASSMFGRGVEAFF.

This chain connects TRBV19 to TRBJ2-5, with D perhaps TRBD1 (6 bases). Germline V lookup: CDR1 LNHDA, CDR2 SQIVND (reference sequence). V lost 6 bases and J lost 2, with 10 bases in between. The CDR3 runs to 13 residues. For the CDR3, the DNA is TGTGCCAGTAGCCCTACAGGGCAAGAGACCCAGTACTTC. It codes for CASSPTGQETQYF.

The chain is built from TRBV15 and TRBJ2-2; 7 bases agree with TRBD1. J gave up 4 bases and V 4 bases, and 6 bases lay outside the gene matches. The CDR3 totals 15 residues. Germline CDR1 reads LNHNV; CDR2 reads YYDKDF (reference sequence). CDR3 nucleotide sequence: TGTGCCACCAGCACGGAGACAGGGTCCACCGGGGAGCTGTTTTTT. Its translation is CATSTETGSTGELFF. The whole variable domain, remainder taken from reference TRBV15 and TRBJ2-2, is DAMVIQNPRYQVTQFGKPVTLSCSQTLNHNVMYWYQQKSSQAPKLLFHYYDKDFNNEADTPDNFQSRRPNTSFCFLDIRSPGLGDTAMYLCATSTETGSTGELFFGEGSRLTVL.

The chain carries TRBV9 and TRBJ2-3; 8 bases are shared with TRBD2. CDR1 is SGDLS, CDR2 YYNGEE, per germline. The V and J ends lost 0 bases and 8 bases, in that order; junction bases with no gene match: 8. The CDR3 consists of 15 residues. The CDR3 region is CASSVAGSGAGTQYF. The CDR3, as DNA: TGTGCCAGCAGCGTAGCGGGTAGCGGGGCGGGTACGCAGTATTTT.

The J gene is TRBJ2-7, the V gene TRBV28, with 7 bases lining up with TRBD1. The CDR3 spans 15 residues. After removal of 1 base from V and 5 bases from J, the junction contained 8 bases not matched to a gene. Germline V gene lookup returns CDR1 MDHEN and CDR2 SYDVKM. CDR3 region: CASSLFASGTDEQYF. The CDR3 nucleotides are TGTGCCAGCAGTTTATTCGCGTCCGGGACAGACGAGCAGTACTTC. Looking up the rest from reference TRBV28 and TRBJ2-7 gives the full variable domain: DVKVTQSSRYLVKRTGEKVFLECVQDMDHENMFWYRQDPGLGLRLIYFSYDVKMKEKGDIPEGYSVSREKKERFSLILESASTNQTSMYLCASSLFASGTDEQYFGPGTRLTVT.

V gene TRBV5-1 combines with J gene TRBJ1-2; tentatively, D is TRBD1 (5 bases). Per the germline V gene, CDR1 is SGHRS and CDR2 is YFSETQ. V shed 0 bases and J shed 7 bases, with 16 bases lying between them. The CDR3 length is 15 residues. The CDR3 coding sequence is TGCGCCAGCAGCTTGGACGATGGCAGGGTTCGTGGCTACACCTTC. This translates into CASSLDDGRVRGYTF.

The CDR3: CASSLASRDMYYTF. CDR3 DNA sequence: TGTGCCAGCAGCTTAGCTTCCAGGGACATGTACTACACCTTC. The chain uses TRBV11-2 and TRBJ1-2, with D perhaps TRBD1 (6 bases). Between the trimmed V and J ends, which lost 1 base and 10 bases, there was a span of 16 bases. The CDR3 has 14 residues. In germline, CDR1 is SGHAT, CDR2 FQNNGV.

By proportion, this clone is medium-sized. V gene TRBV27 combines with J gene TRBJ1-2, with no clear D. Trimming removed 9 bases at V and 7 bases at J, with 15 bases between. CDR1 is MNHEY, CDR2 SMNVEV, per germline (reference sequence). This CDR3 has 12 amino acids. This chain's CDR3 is CASGPLNVGYTF. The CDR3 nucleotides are TGTGCCAGTGGACCGCTAAATGTTGGCTACACCTTC.

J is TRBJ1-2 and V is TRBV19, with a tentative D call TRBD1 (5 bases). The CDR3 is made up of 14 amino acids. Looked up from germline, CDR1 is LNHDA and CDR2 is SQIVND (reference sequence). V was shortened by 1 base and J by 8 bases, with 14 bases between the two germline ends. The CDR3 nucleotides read TGTGCCAGTAGTATAGGGGGCGCTTCGGGAGGCTACACCTTC. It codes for CASSIGGASGGYTF.

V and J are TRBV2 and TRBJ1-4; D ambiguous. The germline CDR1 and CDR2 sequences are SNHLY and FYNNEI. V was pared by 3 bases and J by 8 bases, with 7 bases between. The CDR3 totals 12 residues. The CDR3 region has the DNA TGTGCCAGCAGTGATCGAGGGGAAAAACTGTTTTTT. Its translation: CASSDRGEKLFF.

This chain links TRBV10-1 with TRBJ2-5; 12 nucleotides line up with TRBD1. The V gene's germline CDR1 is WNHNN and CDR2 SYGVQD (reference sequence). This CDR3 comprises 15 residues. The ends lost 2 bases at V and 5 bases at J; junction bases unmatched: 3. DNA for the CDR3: TGCGCCAGCAGTGAGGGGGACAGGGGGCGGGAGACCCAGTACTTC. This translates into CASSEGDRGRETQYF.

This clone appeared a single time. CDR3: CASSQAMNTEAFF. DNA for the CDR3: TGTGCCAGCAGCCAGGCGATGAACACTGAAGCTTTCTTT. The V gene is TRBV9, the J gene TRBJ1-1; unclear D gene. The CDR3 sequence is 13 residues long. Germline V gene lookup returns CDR1 SGDLS and CDR2 YYNGEE. V lost 4 bases and J lost 0, with 7 bases in between.